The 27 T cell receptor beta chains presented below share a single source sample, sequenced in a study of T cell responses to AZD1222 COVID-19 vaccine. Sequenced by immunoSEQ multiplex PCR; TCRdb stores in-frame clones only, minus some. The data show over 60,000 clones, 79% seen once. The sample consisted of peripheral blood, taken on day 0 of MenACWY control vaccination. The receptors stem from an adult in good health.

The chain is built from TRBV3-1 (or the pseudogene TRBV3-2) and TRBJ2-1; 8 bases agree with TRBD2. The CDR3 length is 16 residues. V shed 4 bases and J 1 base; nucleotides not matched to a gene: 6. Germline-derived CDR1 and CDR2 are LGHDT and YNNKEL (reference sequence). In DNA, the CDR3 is TGTGCCAGCAGCCCATCCGGGGGGGGGTCCTACAATGAGCAGTTCTTC. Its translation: CASSPSGGGSYNEQFF.

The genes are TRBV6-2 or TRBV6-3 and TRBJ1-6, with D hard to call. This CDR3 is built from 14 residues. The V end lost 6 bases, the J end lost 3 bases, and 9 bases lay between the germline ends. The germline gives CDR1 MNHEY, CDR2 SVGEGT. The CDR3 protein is CASSPRSYNSPLHF. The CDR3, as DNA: TGTGCCAGCAGCCCTCGGAGCTATAATTCACCCCTCCACTTT.

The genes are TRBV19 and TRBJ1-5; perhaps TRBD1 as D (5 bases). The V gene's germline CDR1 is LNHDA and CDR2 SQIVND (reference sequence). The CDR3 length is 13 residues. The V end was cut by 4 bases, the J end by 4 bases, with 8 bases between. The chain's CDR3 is CASSRGENQPQHF. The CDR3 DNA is TGTGCCAGTAGTAGAGGGGAGAATCAGCCCCAGCATTTT. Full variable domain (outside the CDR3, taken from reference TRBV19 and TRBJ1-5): DGGITQSPKYLFRKEGQNVTLSCEQNLNHDAMYWYRQDPGQGLRLIYYSQIVNDFQKGDIAEGYSVSREKKESFPLTVTSAQKNPTAFYLCASSRGENQPQHFGDGTRLSIL.

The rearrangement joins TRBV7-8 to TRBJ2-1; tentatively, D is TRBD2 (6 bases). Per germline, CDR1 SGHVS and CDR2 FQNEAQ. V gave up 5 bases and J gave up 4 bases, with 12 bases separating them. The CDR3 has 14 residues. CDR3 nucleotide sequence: TGTGCCAGCAGCCGTGGGACTTCATACAATGAGCAGTTCTTC. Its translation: CASSRGTSYNEQFF.

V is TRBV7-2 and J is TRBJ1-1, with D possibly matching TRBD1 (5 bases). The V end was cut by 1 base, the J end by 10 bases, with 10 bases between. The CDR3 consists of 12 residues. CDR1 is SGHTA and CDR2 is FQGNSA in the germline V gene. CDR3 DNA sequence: TGTGCCAGCAGCTTAGGAGGGGATACAGCTTTCTTT. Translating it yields CASSLGGDTAFF.

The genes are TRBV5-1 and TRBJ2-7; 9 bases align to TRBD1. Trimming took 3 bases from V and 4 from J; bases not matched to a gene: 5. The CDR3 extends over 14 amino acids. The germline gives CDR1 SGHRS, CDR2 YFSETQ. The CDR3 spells CASSWGTGNYEQYF. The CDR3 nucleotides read TGCGCCAGCAGCTGGGGGACAGGGAATTACGAGCAGTACTTC.

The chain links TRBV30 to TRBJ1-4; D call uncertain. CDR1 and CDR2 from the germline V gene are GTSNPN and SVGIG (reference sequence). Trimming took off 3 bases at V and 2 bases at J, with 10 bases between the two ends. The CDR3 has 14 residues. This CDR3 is CAWRGGQTNEKLFF. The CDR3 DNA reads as TGTGCCTGGAGGGGCGGGCAGACTAATGAAAAACTGTTTTTT.

Here the CDR3 DNA reads TGTGCCACACAGGACGGAAAGCGGGAGCGGGAGACCGGGGAGCTGTTTTTT. Its translation is CATQDGKRERETGELFF. The rearrangement joins TRBV10-3 to TRBJ2-2; 8 bases fit TRBD2. Germline-derived CDR1 and CDR2 are ENHRY and SYGVKD. The CDR3 spans 17 residues. The V gene end was trimmed by 10 bases and the J gene end by 5 bases; junction bases not matched to a gene: 18.

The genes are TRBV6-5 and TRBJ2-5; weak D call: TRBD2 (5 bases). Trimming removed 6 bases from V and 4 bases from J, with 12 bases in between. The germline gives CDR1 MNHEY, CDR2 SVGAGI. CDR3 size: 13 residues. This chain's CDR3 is CASRRRPGETQYF. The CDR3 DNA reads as TGTGCCAGCAGGAGGAGGCCTGGAGAGACCCAGTACTTC.

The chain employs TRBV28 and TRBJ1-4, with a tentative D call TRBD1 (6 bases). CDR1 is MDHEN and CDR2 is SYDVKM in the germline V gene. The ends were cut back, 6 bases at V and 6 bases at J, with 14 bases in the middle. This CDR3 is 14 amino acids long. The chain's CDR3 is CASRETGTDEKLFF. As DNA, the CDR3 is TGTGCCAGCAGGGAGACAGGTACGGATGAAAAACTGTTTTTT.

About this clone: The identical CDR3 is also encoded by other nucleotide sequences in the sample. Here the CDR3 reads CASSPRDGDEQYF. CDR3 sequence (DNA): TGTGCCAGCTCACCACGGGATGGGGACGAGCAGTACTTC. The chain joins TRBV18 to TRBJ2-7; no reliable D call. Per germline, CDR1 KGHSH and CDR2 LQKENI. This CDR3 has 13 amino acids. The V end was cut by 1 base, the J end by 5 bases, with 9 bases between. Full variable domain (missing parts from reference TRBV18 and TRBJ2-7): NAGVMQNPRHLVRRRGQEARLRCSPMKGHSHVYWYRQLPEEGLKFMVYLQKENIIDESGMPKERFSAEFPKEGPSILRIQQVVRGDSAAYFCASSPRDGDEQYFGPGTRLTVT.

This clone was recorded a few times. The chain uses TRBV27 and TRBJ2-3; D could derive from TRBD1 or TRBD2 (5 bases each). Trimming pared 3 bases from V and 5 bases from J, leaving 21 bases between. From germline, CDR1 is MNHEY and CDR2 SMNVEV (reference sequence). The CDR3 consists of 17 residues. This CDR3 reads CASSFRALEGLKDTQYF. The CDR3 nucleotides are TGTGCCAGCAGTTTCAGGGCACTAGAAGGTCTTAAAGATACGCAGTATTTT.

The CDR3 sequence is CASSQGGGQTSYGYTF. The CDR3 DNA reads as TGTGCCAGCAGCCAAGGGGGAGGACAGACGTCCTATGGCTACACCTTC. This chain joins TRBV4-2 and TRBJ1-2, with D tentatively TRBD1 (6 bases). V was pared by 1 base and J by 4 bases, with 16 bases between. CDR3 length: 16 residues. Germline V gene sequence: CDR1 LGHNA, CDR2 YNFKEQ.

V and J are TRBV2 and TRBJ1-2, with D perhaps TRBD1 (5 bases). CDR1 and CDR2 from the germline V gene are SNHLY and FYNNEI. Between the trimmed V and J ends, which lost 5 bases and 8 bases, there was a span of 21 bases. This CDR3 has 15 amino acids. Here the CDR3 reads CASSKEGGESTGYTF. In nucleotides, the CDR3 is TGTGCCAGCAGTAAAGAAGGAGGGGAATCTACGGGCTACACCTTC.

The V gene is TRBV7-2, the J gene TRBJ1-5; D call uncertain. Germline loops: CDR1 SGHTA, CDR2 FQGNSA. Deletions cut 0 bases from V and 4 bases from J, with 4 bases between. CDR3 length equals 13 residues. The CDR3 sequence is CASSLAVNQPQHF. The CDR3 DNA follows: TGTGCCAGCAGCTTAGCAGTTAATCAGCCCCAGCATTTT.

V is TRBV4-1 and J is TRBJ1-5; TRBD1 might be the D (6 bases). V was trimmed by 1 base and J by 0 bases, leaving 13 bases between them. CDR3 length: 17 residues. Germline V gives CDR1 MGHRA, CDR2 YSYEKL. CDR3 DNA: TGCGCCAGCAGCCAAGCCCCGGGGGCAGGTAGCAATCAGCCCCAGCATTTT. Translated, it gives CASSQAPGAGSNQPQHF.

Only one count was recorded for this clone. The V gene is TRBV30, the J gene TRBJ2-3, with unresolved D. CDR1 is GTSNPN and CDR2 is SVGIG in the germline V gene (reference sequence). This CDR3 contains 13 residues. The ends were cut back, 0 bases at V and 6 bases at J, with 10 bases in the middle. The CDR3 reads CAWSVTGADTQYF. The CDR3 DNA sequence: TGTGCCTGGAGTGTTACGGGTGCTGATACGCAGTATTTT.

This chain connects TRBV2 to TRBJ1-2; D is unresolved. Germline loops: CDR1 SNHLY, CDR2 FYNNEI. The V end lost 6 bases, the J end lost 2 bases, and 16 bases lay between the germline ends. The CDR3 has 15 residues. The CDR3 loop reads CASSLGEGGNYGYTF. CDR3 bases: TGTGCCAGCAGCCTCGGAGAGGGTGGGAACTATGGCTACACCTTC.

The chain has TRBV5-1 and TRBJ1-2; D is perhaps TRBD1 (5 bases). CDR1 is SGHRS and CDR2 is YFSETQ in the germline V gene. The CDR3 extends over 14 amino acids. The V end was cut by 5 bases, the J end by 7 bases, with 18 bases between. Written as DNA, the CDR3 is TGCGCCAGCAGTTCCGGGACCTCGGGGGGTGGCTACACCTTC. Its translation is CASSSGTSGGGYTF. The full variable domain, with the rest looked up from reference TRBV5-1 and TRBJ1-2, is KAGVTQTPRYLIKTRGQQVTLSCSPISGHRSVSWYQQTPGQGLQFLFEYFSETQRNKGNFPGRFSGRQFSNSRSEMNVSTLELGDSALYLCASSSGTSGGGYTFGSGTRLTVV.

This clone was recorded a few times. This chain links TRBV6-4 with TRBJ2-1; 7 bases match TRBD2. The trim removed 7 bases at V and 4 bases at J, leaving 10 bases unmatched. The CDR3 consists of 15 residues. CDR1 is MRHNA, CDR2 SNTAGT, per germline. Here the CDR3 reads CASTPEASGYNEQFF. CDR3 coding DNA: TGTGCCAGCACCCCCGAGGCTAGCGGTTACAATGAGCAGTTCTTC.

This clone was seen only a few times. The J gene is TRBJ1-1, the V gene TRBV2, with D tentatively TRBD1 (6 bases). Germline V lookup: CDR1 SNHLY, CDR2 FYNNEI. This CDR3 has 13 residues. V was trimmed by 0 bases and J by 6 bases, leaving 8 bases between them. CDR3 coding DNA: TGTGCCAGCAGTGAAGCGAGACAGGCTGAAGCTTTCTTT. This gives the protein CASSEARQAEAFF. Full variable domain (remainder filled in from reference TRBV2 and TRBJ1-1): EPEVTQTPSHQVTQMGQEVILRCVPISNHLYFYWYRQILGQKVEFLVSFYNNEISEKSEIFDDQFSVERPDGSNFTLKIRSTKLEDSAMYFCASSEARQAEAFFGQGTRLTVV.

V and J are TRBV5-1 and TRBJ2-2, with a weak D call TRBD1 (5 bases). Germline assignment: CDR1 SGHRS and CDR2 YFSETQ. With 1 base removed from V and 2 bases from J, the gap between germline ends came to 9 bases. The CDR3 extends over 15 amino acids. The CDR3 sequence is CASSLSGINTGELFF. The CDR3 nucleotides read TGCGCCAGCAGCTTGTCAGGGATTAACACCGGGGAGCTGTTTTTT.

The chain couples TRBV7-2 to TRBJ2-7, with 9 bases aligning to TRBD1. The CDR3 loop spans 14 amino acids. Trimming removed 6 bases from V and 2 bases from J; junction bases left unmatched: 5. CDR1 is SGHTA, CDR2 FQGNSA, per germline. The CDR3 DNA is TGTGCCAGCAGTCCGGACAGGGGACCCTACGAGCAGTACTTC. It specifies CASSPDRGPYEQYF.

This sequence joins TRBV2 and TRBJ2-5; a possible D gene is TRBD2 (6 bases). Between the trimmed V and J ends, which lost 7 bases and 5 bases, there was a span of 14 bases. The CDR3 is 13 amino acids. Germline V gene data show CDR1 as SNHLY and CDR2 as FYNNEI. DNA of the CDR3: TGTGCCAGCAACCCCGACGGAGGGGAGACCCAGTACTTC. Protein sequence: CASNPDGGETQYF.

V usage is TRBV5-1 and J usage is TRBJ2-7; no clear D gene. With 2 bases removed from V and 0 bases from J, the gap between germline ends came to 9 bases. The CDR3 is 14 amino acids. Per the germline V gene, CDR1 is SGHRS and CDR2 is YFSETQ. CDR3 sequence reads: CASSFSTDSYEQYF. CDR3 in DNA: TGCGCCAGCAGCTTCAGCACGGACTCCTACGAGCAGTACTTC.

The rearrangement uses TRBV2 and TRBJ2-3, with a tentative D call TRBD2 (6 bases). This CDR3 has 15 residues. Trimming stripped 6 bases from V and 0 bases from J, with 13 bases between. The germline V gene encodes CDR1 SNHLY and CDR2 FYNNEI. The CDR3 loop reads CASRELALSTDTQYF. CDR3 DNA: TGTGCCAGCAGGGAACTAGCCCTTAGCACAGATACGCAGTATTTT. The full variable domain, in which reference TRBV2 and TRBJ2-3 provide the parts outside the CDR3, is EPEVTQTPSHQVTQMGQEVILRCVPISNHLYFYWYRQILGQKVEFLVSFYNNEISEKSEIFDDQFSVERPDGSNFTLKIRSTKLEDSAMYFCASRELALSTDTQYFGPGTRLTVL.

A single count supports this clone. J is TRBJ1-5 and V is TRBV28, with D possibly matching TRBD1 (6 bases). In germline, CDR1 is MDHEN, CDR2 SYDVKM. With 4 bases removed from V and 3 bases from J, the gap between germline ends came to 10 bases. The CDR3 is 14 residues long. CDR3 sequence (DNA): TGTGCCAGCAGTTGGGGACATACCAATCAGCCCCAGCATTTT. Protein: CASSWGHTNQPQHF.